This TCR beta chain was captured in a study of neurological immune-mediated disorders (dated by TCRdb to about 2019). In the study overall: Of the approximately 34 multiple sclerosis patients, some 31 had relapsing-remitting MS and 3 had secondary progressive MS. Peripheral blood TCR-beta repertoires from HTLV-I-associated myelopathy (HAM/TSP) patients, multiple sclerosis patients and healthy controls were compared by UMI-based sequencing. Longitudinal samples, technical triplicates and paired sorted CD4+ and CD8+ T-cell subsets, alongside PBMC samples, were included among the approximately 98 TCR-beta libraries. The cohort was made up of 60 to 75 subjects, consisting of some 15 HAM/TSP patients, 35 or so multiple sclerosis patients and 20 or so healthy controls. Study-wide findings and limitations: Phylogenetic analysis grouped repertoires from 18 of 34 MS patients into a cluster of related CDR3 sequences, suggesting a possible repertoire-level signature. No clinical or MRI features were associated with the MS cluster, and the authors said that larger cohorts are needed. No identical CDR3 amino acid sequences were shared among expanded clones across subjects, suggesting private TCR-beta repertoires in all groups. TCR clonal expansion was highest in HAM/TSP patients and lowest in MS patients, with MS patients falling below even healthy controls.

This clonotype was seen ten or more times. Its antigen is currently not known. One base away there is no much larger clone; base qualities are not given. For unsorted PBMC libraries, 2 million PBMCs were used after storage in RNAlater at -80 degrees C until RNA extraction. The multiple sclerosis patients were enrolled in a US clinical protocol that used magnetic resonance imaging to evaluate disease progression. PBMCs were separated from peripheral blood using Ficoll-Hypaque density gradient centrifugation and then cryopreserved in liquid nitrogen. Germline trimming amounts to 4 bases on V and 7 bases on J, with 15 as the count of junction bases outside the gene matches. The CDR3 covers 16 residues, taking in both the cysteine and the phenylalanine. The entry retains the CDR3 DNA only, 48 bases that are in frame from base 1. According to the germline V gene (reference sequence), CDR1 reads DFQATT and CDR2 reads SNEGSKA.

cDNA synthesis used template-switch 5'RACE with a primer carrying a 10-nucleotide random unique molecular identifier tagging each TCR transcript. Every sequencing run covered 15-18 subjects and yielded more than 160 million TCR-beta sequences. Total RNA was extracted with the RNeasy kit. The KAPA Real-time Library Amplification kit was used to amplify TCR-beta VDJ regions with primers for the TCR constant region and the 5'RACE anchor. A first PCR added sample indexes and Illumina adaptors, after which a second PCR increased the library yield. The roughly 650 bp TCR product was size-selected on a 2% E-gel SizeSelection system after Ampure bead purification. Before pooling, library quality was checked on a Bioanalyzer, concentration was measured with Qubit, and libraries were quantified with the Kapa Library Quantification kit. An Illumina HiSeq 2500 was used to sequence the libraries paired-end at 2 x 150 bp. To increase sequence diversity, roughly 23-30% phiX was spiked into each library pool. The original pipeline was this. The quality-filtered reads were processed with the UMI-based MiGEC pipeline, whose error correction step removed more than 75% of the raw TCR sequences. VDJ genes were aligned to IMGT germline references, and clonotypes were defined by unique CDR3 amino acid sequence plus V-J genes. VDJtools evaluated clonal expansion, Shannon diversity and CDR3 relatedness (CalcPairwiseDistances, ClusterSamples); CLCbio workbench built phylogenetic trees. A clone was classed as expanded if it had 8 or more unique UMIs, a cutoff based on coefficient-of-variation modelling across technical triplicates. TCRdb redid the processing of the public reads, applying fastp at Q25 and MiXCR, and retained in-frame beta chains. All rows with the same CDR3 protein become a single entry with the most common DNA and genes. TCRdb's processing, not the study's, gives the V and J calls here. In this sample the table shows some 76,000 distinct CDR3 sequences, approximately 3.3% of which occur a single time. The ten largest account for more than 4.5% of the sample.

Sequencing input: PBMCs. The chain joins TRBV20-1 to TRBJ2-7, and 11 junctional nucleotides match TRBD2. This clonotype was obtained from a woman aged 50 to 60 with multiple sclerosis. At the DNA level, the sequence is TGCAGTGCTACGAAAGGGGCGGGTCCTAGCGGGAGGGAGCAGTACTTC. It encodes CSATKGAGPSGREQYF.